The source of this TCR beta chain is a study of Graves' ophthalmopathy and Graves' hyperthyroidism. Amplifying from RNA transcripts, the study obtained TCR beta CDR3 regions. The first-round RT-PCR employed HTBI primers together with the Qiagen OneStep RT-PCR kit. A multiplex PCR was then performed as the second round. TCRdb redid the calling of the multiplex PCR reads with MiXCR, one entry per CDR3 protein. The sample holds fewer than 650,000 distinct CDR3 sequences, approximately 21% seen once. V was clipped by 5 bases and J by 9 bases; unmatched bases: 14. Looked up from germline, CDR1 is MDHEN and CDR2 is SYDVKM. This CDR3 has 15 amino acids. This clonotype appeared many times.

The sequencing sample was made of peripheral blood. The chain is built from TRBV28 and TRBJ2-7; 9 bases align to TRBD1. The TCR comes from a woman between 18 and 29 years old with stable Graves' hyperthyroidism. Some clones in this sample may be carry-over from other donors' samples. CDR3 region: CASSPPALQGAGQYF. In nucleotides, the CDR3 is TGTGCCAGCAGTCCCCCAGCCTTACAGGGGGCCGGGCAGTACTTC.